A single sample is the source of the 32 T cell receptor beta chains below, sequenced in a study of graft-versus-host responses after intestinal transplantation. Sequencing used immunoSEQ multiplex PCR; TCRdb keeps in-frame clones, though not all of them. The sample includes 45,000 to 60,000 clones, approximately 95% of them seen just once. Their target antigens are unknown. Here the sequenced sample was unstimulated CD8+ T cells sorted from spleen or lymph node cells, taken before transplant. Receptors were obtained from a human donor who was the organ donor for an intestinal transplant.

The chain has TRBV7-9 and TRBJ2-7; D gene unclear. Trimming cost V 10 bases and J 0 bases, with 16 bases left between them. In germline, CDR1 is SEHNR, CDR2 FQNEAQ (reference sequence). The CDR3 spans 14 residues. The CDR3 here is CATSPASNSYEQYF. The DNA for the CDR3 is TGTGCCACCTCCCCCGCGAGTAACTCCTACGAGCAGTACTTC.

The rearrangement links TRBV27 to TRBJ2-2; the match to TRBD1 covers 9 bases. The CDR3 is made up of 15 amino acids. Germline V gene data show CDR1 as MNHEY and CDR2 as SMNVEV (reference sequence). The V gene end was trimmed by 6 bases and the J gene end by 7 bases; junction bases not matched to a gene: 9. In DNA form, the CDR3 reads TGTGCCAGCAGCCTCAACAGGGGGCTTGGCGGGGAGCTGTTTTTT. It codes for CASSLNRGLGGELFF.

The gene calls are TRBV30 and TRBJ2-3; 10 positions match TRBD2. The trim removed 0 bases at V and 4 bases at J, leaving 7 bases unmatched. This CDR3 spans 16 amino acids. From germline, CDR1 is GTSNPN and CDR2 SVGIG (reference sequence). The CDR3, as DNA: TGTGCCTGGAGTGTTAGCGGGGGGACTCTCCCAGATACGCAGTATTTT. Residues: CAWSVSGGTLPDTQYF.

The chain employs TRBV4-2 and TRBJ2-7, with a tentative D call TRBD1 (5 bases). Germline CDR1 is LGHNA and CDR2 is YNFKEQ. The CDR3 runs to 14 residues. Trimming took 3 bases from V and 3 from J, leaving 12 bases between them. As DNA, the CDR3 is TGTGCCAGCAGCCATGATATTCAGGGCTACGAGCAGTACTTC. Protein product: CASSHDIQGYEQYF.

In DNA form, the CDR3 reads TGCGCCAGCAGCAAAAAACAGGGGGCCGACACTGAAGCTTTCTTT. Translating it yields CASSKKQGADTEAFF. The genes are TRBV4-3 and TRBJ1-1; 9 nucleotides align to TRBD1. CDR3 length equals 15 residues. V lost 5 bases and J lost 3; bases outside the gene matches: 7. Germline CDR1 reads LGHNA; CDR2 reads YSLEER.

The chain employs TRBV28 and TRBJ1-2, with 9 bases lining up with TRBD1. V was clipped by 3 bases and J by 4 bases; unmatched bases: 3. The germline CDR1 and CDR2 sequences are MDHEN and SYDVKM. There are 14 residues in the CDR3. Here the CDR3 reads CASSLTGGGYGYTF. The CDR3 nucleotides read TGTGCCAGCAGTTTGACAGGGGGTGGCTATGGCTACACCTTC.

The CDR3 sequence is CASRAGFYGYTF. The DNA of the CDR3 is TGTGCCAGCAGGGCAGGGTTCTATGGCTACACCTTC. The chain is built from TRBV27 and TRBJ1-2; D perhaps matches TRBD1 (5 bases). The CDR3 extends over 12 amino acids. The V end lost 6 bases, the J end lost 4 bases, and 9 bases lay between the germline ends. Looked up from germline, CDR1 is MNHEY and CDR2 is SMNVEV (reference sequence).

This CDR3 reads CASSLSQTPMYNEQFF. As DNA, the CDR3 is TGCGCCAGCAGCTTGTCACAGACGCCTATGTACAATGAGCAGTTCTTC. J is TRBJ2-1 and V is TRBV5-1, with unresolved D. This CDR3 region has 16 residues. Germline values: CDR1 SGHRS, CDR2 YFSETQ. The V gene lost 1 base and the J gene lost 4 bases, with 15 bases spanning the gap.

V usage is TRBV10-3 and J usage is TRBJ2-2; 11 bases are shared with TRBD1. Trimming took 3 bases from V and 2 from J; bases not matched to a gene: 5. The CDR3 contains 17 residues. Germline CDR1 is ENHRY and CDR2 is SYGVKD. The CDR3 DNA sequence: TGTGCCATCAGTGAAGGGACAGGGGGACCTAACACCGGGGAGCTGTTTTTT. The encoded protein is CAISEGTGGPNTGELFF.

The DNA of the CDR3 is TGCGCCAGCAGCTTTGACAGCATTTTCTACGAGCAGTACTTC. This codes for CASSFDSIFYEQYF. This rearrangement joins TRBV5-1 to TRBJ2-7, with TRBD1 as a possible D gene (5 bases). With 2 bases removed from V and 3 bases from J, the gap between germline ends came to 12 bases. CDR3 length: 14 amino acids. Per germline, CDR1 SGHRS and CDR2 YFSETQ.

This chain links TRBV28 with TRBJ2-7; 12 positions match TRBD2. The germline gives CDR1 MDHEN, CDR2 SYDVKM. CDR3 length equals 15 residues. Unmatched junction bases numbered 6, after V lost 6 bases and J lost 3 bases. The DNA of the CDR3 is TGTGCCAGCAGCTCACTAGCGGGGGGACTCTACGAGCAGTACTTC. Amino acids: CASSSLAGGLYEQYF.

The chain carries TRBV11-2 and TRBJ1-1, with unresolved D. The length of the CDR3 is 14 residues. In germline, CDR1 is SGHAT, CDR2 FQNNGV. The V end was cut by 0 bases, the J end by 2 bases, with 7 bases between. CDR3 coding DNA: TGTGCCAGCAGCTTAGAAAACTATAACACTGAAGCTTTCTTT. Its translation is CASSLENYNTEAFF.

V is TRBV4-1 and J is TRBJ2-3, with 11 bases that match TRBD2. CDR3 size: 15 residues. The V gene end was trimmed by 0 bases and the J gene end by 9 bases; junction bases not matched to a gene: 5. CDR1 is MGHRA and CDR2 is YSYEKL in the germline V gene. CDR3 bases: TGCGCCAGCAGCCAAGATAGCGGGGGGGTCCAAACGCAGTATTTT. Amino acid sequence: CASSQDSGGVQTQYF.

This sequence joins TRBV5-1 and TRBJ1-5, with a possible D match to TRBD1 (6 bases). With 2 bases removed from V and 0 bases from J, the gap between germline ends came to 9 bases. CDR1 is SGHRS and CDR2 is YFSETQ in the germline V gene. CDR3 size: 15 residues. The CDR3 region is CASSFRGASNQPQHF. DNA for the CDR3: TGCGCCAGCAGCTTTAGGGGGGCTAGCAATCAGCCCCAGCATTTT.

This clone was detected only a few times. The chain employs TRBV6-6 and TRBJ2-7; no reliable D call. The CDR3 spans 12 residues. Between the trimmed V and J ends, which lost 7 bases and 2 bases, there was a span of 9 bases. Germline-derived CDR1 and CDR2 are MNHNY and SVGAGI (reference sequence). CDR3 sequence reads: CASTLGPYEQYF. CDR3 coding DNA: TGTGCCAGCACCCTCGGGCCCTACGAGCAGTACTTC.

This clone was seen a few times. J is TRBJ2-5 and V is TRBV6-1; 11 nucleotides align to TRBD2. Germline lookup yields CDR1 MNHNS and CDR2 SASEGT. Losses at the gene ends were 6 bases for V and 5 bases for J; bases not matched to a gene: 8. CDR3 size: 15 residues. CDR3 loop: CASRDSGGAGETQYF. The CDR3 coding sequence is TGTGCCAGCAGGGATAGCGGGGGGGCCGGGGAGACCCAGTACTTC.

CDR3 sequence: CASSLYAGGDYEQYF. The CDR3 bases are TGTGCCAGCAGTTTATACGCAGGGGGTGATTACGAGCAGTACTTC. V gene TRBV28 combines with J gene TRBJ2-7, with TRBD1 matching 7 bases. This CDR3 region has 15 residues. Germline CDR1 reads MDHEN; CDR2 reads SYDVKM. After removal of 1 base from V and 4 bases from J, the junction contained 7 bases not matched to a gene.

V and J are TRBV7-6 and TRBJ2-1; D is perhaps TRBD1 (7 bases). V was clipped by 4 bases and J by 8 bases, with 15 bases between them. Germline assignment: CDR1 SGHVS and CDR2 FNYEAQ. This CDR3 has 14 residues. CDR3 residues: CASSSQGGHDEQFF. Here the CDR3 DNA reads TGTGCCAGCAGCTCCCAGGGGGGCCACGATGAGCAGTTCTTC.

The chain's CDR3 is CASSLASGVYGELFF. The CDR3 region has the DNA TGTGCCAGCAGCTTGGCTAGCGGGGTGTACGGGGAGCTGTTTTTT. The rearrangement uses TRBV11-3 and TRBJ2-2; TRBD2 matches 9 bases. Germline CDR1 is SGHNT and CDR2 is YENEEA. The CDR3 consists of 15 residues. Losses at the gene ends were 3 bases for V and 7 bases for J; bases not matched to a gene: 6.

CDR3: CASSPDGSYEQYF. The CDR3 DNA reads as TGTGCCAGCAGTCCCGACGGATCCTACGAGCAGTACTTC. The chain links TRBV11-3 to TRBJ2-5, with D unresolved. The J call is uncertain, as TRBJ2-7 better fits the DNA end. The CDR3 totals 13 residues. Germline CDR1 and CDR2: SGHNT and YENEEA.

The chain joins TRBV5-1 to TRBJ2-3, with no clear D. The V end was cut by 0 bases, the J end by 6 bases, with 5 bases between. Germline loops: CDR1 SGHRS, CDR2 YFSETQ. This CDR3 has 12 amino acids. The CDR3 reads CASSLEADTQYF. CDR3 DNA sequence: TGCGCCAGCAGCTTGGAGGCGGATACGCAGTATTTT.

The chain is built from TRBV28 and TRBJ1-6, with a weak D call TRBD1 (5 bases). The CDR3 runs to 15 residues. Germline CDR1 reads MDHEN; CDR2 reads SYDVKM. The CDR3 here is CTSQGRGSYNSPLHF. The DNA for the CDR3 is TGTACATCCCAGGGAAGAGGCTCCTATAATTCACCCCTCCACTTT.

The chain is built from TRBV5-1 and TRBJ1-1, with TRBD1 as a possible D gene (5 bases). The CDR3 runs to 14 residues. V was clipped by 0 bases and J by 5 bases, with 11 bases between them. Germline lookup yields CDR1 SGHRS and CDR2 YFSETQ. Here the CDR3 DNA reads TGCGCCAGCAGCTTGGCTGGGGCCAGGACTGAAGCTTTCTTT. Translated: CASSLAGARTEAFF.

This rearrangement joins TRBV4-2 to TRBJ2-5, with a tentative D call TRBD2 (5 bases). TRBJ2-7 explains the end of the DNA better; the J call may be wrong. The CDR3 runs to 13 residues. The V gene's germline CDR1 is LGHNA and CDR2 YNFKEQ. CDR3 protein: CASSQDPRGEQYF. The CDR3 DNA reads as TGTGCCAGCAGCCAAGATCCTCGGGGCGAGCAGTACTTC.

The gene calls are TRBV9 and TRBJ2-2; D remains unclear. The CDR3 runs to 13 residues. The V and J ends lost 4 bases and 8 bases respectively, with 12 bases between them. Germline values: CDR1 SGDLS, CDR2 YYNGEE. The CDR3 region is CASSSGTLGELFF. The CDR3 nucleotides read TGTGCCAGCAGCTCTGGTACCTTGGGGGAGCTGTTTTTT.

This chain uses TRBV5-1 with TRBJ2-7, with 12 bases matching TRBD2. CDR1 is SGHRS, CDR2 YFSETQ, per germline. The J segment lost 3 bases and the V segment lost 0 bases, leaving 7 bases of the junction unmatched. This CDR3 comprises 17 residues. CDR3 in amino acids: CASSLVPSGGENYEQYF. In nucleotides, the CDR3 is TGCGCCAGCAGCTTGGTTCCTAGCGGGGGGGAAAACTACGAGCAGTACTTC.

V and J are TRBV7-8 and TRBJ1-2; D possibly corresponds to TRBD1 (6 bases). The CDR3 extends over 15 amino acids. The germline V and J ends were trimmed by 5 bases and 2 bases, with 15 bases remaining between them. Germline CDR1 SGHVS, CDR2 FQNEAQ. CDR3: CASSVTRTANYGYTF. In DNA, the CDR3 is TGTGCCAGCAGCGTCACGCGGACAGCCAACTATGGCTACACCTTC. Together with reference TRBV7-8 and TRBJ1-2, the CDR3 gives the full variable domain: GAGVSQSPRYKVAKRGQDVALRCDPISGHVSLFWYQQALGQGPEFLTYFQNEAQLDKSGLPSDRFFAERPEGSVSTLKIQRTQQEDSAVYLCASSVTRTANYGYTFGSGTRLTVV.

J is TRBJ1-6 and V is TRBV9; a possible D gene is TRBD1 (5 bases). V lost 4 bases and J lost 0, with 14 bases in between. There are 17 residues in the CDR3. The germline gives CDR1 SGDLS, CDR2 YYNGEE. The CDR3 loop reads CASSPQGLDSYNSPLHF. The CDR3 region has the DNA TGTGCCAGCAGCCCTCAGGGACTCGACTCCTATAATTCACCCCTCCACTTT.

The chain uses TRBV5-4 and TRBJ2-1, with 10 nucleotides matching TRBD2. The CDR3 is 15 amino acids. Per germline, CDR1 SGHNT and CDR2 YYREEE (reference sequence). V was clipped by 2 bases and J by 7 bases; unmatched bases: 6. The CDR3 loop is CASSLSSGGGNEQFF. The CDR3, as DNA: TGTGCCAGCAGCTTATCTAGCGGGGGCGGGAATGAGCAGTTCTTC.

V and J are TRBV30 and TRBJ1-1; D remains unclear. The CDR3 loop spans 12 amino acids. Germline lookup yields CDR1 GTSNPN and CDR2 SVGIG (reference sequence). V gave up 1 base and J gave up 10 bases, with 13 bases separating them. The CDR3 sequence: CAWSAGEGTAFF. The CDR3 DNA reads TGTGCCTGGAGTGCCGGGGAGGGTACAGCTTTCTTT.

The rearrangement links TRBV28 to TRBJ1-1; D gene uncertain. The CDR3 has 14 amino acids. V lost 6 bases and J 1 base, leaving 12 bases between the germline ends. Germline CDR1 reads MDHEN; CDR2 reads SYDVKM. CDR3 sequence: CASSRGSKNTEAFF. The CDR3 DNA reads as TGTGCCAGCAGCCGAGGGTCGAAGAACACTGAAGCTTTCTTT.

This clone appeared a single time. The chain has TRBV7-9 and TRBJ2-1, with a tentative D call TRBD1 (6 bases). Germline V lookup: CDR1 SEHNR, CDR2 FQNEAQ (reference sequence). The CDR3 runs to 18 residues. The V gene lost 5 bases and the J gene lost 1 base, with 21 bases spanning the gap. The CDR3 nucleotides read TGTGCCAGCAGCCCTCTCGAAGGGGACACGCCATCCTACAATGAGCAGTTCTTC. Amino acid sequence: CASSPLEGDTPSYNEQFF.